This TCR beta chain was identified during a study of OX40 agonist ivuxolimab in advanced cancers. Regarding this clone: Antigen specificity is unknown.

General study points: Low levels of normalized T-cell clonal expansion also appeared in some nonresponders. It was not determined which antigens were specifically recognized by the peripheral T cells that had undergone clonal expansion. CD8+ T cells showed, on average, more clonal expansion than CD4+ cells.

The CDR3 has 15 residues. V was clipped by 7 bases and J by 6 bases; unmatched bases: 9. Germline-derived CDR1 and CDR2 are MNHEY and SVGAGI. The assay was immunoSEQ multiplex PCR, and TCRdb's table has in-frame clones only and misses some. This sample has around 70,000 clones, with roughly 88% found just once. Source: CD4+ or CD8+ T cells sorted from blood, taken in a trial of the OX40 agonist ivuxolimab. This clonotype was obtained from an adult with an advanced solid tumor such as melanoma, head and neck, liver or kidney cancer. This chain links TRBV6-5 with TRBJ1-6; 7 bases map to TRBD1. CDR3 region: CASTPTGTANSPLHF. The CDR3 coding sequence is TGTGCCAGCACCCCAACCGGGACAGCTAATTCACCCCTCCACTTT.